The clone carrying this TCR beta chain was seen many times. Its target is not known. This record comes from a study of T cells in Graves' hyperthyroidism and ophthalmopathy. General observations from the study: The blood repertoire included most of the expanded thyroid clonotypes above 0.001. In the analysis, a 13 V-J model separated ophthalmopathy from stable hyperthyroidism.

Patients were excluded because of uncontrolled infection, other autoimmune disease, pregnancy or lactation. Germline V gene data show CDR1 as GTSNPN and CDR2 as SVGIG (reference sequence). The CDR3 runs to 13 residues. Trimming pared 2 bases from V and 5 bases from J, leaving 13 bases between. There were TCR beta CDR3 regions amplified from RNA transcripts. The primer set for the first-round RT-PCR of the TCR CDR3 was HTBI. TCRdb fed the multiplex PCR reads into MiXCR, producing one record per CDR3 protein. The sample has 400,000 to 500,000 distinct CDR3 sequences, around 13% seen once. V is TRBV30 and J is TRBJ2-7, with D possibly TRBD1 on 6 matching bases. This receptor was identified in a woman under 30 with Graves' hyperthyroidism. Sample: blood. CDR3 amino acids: CAWSRTARNEQYF. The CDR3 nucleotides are TGTGCCTGGAGTCGGACAGCAAGGAACGAGCAGTACTTC.